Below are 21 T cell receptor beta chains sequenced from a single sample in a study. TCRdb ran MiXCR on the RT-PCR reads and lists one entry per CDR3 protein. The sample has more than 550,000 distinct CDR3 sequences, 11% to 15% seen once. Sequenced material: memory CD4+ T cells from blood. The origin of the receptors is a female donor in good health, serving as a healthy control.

In DNA form, the CDR3 reads TGCAGTGCAGCATACAATGAGCAGTTCTTC. This translates into CSAAYNEQFF. The chain joins TRBV20-1 to TRBJ2-1; D not certain. Trimming removed 6 bases from V and 4 bases from J, with 4 bases in between. Per the germline V gene, CDR1 is DFQATT and CDR2 is SNEGSKA (reference sequence). The CDR3 totals 10 residues.

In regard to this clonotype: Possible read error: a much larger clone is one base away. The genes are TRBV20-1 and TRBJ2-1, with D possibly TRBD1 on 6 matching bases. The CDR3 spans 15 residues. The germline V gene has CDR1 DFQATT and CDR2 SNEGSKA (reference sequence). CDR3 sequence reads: CSASKRAGGYNKQFF. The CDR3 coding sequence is TGCAGTGCTAGTAAACGGGCTGGGGGCTACAATAAGCAGTTCTTC.

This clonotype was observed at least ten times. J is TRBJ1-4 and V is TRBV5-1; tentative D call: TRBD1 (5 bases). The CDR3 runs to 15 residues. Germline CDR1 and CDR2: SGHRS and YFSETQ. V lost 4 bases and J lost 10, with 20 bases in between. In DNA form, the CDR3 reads TGCGCCAGCAGCCCTGGAGCAGGGAGTACCCGAAAACTGTTTTTT. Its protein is CASSPGAGSTRKLFF.

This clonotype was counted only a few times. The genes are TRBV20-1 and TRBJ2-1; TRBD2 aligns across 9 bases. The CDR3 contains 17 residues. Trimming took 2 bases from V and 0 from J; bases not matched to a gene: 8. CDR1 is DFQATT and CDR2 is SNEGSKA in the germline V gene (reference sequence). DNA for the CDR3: TGCAGTGCTAGACTGACTAGCGGAGTGAGCTCCTACAATGAGCAGTTCTTC. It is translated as CSARLTSGVSSYNEQFF.

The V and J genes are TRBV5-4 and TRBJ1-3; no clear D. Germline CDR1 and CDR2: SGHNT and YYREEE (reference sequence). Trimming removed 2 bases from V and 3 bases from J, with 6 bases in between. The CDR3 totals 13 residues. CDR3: CASSLRGGNTIYF. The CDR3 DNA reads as TGTGCCAGCAGCTTAAGAGGTGGAAACACCATATATTTT.

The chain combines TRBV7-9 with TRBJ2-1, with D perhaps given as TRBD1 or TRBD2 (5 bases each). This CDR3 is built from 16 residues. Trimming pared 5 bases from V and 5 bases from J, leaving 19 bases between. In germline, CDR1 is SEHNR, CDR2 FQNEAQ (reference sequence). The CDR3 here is CASSPGVTGPDNEQFF. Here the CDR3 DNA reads TGTGCCAGCAGCCCGGGTGTAACGGGACCTGACAATGAGCAGTTCTTC.

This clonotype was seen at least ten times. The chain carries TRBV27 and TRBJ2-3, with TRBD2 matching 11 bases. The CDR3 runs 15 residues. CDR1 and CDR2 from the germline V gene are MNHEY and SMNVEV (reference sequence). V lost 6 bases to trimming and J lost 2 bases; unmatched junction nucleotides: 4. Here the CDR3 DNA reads TGTGCCAGCAGGCGACTAGCGGGGAACACAGATACGCAGTATTTT. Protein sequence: CASRRLAGNTDTQYF.

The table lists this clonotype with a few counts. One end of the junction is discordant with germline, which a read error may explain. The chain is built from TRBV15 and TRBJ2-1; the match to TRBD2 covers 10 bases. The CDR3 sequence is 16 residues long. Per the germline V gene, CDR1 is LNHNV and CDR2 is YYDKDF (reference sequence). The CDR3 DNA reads TGTGCCACCAGCGGGGGTATGGTCGAGCGGGAGGGTCCCCGGCTCTTC. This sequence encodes CATSGGMVEREGPRLF.

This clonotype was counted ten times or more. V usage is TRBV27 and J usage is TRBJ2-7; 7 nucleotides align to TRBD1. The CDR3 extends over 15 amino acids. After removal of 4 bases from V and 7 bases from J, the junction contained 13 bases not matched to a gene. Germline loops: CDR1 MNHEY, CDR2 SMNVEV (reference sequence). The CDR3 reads CASSSQTGWEREQYF. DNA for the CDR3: TGTGCCAGCAGTTCCCAGACAGGGTGGGAGCGGGAGCAGTACTTC.

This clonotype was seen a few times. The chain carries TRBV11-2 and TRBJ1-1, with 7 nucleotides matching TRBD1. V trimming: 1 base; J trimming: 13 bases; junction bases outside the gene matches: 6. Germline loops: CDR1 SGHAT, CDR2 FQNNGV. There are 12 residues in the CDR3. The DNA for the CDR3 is TGTGCCAGCAGCTTAGCCCAGGGGGTAGGTTTCTTT. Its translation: CASSLAQGVGFF.

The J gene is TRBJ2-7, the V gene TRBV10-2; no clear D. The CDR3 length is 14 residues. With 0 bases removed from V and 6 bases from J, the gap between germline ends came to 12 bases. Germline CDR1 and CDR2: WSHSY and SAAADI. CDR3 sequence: CASSESGSKAEQYF. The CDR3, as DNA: TGCGCCAGCAGTGAGTCGGGTAGTAAAGCCGAGCAGTACTTC.

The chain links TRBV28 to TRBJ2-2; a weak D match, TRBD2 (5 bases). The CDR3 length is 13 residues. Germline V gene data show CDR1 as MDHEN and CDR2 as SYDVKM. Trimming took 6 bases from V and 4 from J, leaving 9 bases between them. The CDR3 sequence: CASRLDFTGELFF. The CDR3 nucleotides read TGTGCCAGCAGGTTGGACTTCACCGGGGAGCTGTTTTTT.

The CDR3 sequence: CASSFLRFEQFF. In DNA form, the CDR3 reads TGTGCCAGCAGCTTTTTGAGGTTCGAGCAGTTCTTC. The rearrangement links TRBV7-2 to TRBJ2-1; D not certain. In germline, CDR1 is SGHTA, CDR2 FQGNSA. This CDR3 spans 12 amino acids. Trimming pared 3 bases from V and 10 bases from J, leaving 10 bases between.

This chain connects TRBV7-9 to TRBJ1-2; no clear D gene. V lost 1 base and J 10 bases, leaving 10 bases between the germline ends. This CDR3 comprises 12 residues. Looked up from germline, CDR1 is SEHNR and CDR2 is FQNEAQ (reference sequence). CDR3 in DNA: TGTGCCAGCAGCTTAGATCGTTCCGTCTACACCTTC. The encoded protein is CASSLDRSVYTF.

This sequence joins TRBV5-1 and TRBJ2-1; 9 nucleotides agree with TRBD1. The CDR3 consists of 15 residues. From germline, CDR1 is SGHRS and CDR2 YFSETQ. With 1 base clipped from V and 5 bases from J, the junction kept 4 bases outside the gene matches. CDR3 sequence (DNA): TGCGCCAGCAGCTTGATAGGGACAGGGCACAATGAGCAGTTCTTC. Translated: CASSLIGTGHNEQFF. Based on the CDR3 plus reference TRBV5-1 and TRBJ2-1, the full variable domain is KAGVTQTPRYLIKTRGQQVTLSCSPISGHRSVSWYQQTPGQGLQFLFEYFSETQRNKGNFPGRFSGRQFSNSRSEMNVSTLELGDSALYLCASSLIGTGHNEQFFGPGTRLTVL.

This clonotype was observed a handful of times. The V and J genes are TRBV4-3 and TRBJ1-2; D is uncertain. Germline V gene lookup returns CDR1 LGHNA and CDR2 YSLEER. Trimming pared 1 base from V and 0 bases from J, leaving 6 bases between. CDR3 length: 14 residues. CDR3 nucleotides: TGCGCCAGCAGCCAAGGGGAGGCTAACTATGGCTACACCTTC. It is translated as CASSQGEANYGYTF.

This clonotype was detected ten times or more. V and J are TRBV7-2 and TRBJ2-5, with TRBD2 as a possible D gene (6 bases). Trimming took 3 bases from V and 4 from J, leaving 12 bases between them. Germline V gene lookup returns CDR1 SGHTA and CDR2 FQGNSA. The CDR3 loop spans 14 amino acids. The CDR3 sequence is CASSFQFSGETQYF. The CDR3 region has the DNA TGTGCCAGCAGCTTTCAGTTTAGCGGAGAGACCCAGTACTTC.

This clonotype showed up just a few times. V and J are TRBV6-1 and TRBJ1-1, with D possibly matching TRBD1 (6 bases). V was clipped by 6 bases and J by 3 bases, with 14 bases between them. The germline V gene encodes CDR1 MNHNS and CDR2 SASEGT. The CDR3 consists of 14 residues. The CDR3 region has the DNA TGTGCCAGCAGGGGGGACAAGACCTACACTGAAGCTTTCTTT. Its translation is CASRGDKTYTEAFF.

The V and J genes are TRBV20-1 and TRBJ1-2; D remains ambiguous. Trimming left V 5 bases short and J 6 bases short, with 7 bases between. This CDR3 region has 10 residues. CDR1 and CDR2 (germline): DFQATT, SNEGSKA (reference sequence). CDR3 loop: CSAYTNGYTF. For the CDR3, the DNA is TGCAGTGCTTATACAAATGGCTACACCTTC.

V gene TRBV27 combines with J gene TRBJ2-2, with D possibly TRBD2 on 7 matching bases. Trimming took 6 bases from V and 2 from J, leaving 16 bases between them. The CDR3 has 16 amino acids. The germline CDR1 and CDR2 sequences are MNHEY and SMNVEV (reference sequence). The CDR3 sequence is CASRGGRERNTGELFF. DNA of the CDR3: TGTGCCAGCAGAGGGGGGCGGGAGAGAAACACCGGGGAGCTGTTTTTT.

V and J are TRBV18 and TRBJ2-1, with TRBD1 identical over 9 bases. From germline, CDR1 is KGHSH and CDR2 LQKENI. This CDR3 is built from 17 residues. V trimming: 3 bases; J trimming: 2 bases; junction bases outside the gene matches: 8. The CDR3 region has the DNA TGTGCCAGCTCACCCCCCACAGGGGGCCCACCCTACAATGAGCAGTTCTTC. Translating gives CASSPPTGGPPYNEQFF.